A single sample is the source of the 32 T cell receptor beta chains below, sequenced in a study of a mutant IDH1 vaccine in newly diagnosed glioma. No antigen is known for these receptors. Time point: week 5, during vaccination. One vaccine dose held 300 ug of mutant IDH1 20-mer peptide and came with topical imiquimod. Repertoires were generated with immunoSEQ multiplex PCR, while TCRdb's copy carries only in-frame clones and drops some. Here the sample spans some 51,000 clones, roughly 73% being singletons. The sample here was PBMCs, taken from a glioma patient whose treatment included an IDH1 peptide vaccine. These receptors came from a man in his forties or fifties with glioma.

CDR3 coding DNA: TGTGCCAGCAGCCAAGATTGGGGGAGGGCTCAAGCTTTCTTT. This sequence encodes CASSQDWGRAQAFF. This chain joins TRBV4-2 and TRBJ1-1; possible D gene TRBD1, 5 bases. The germline CDR1 and CDR2 sequences are LGHNA and YNFKEQ. Trimming removed 0 bases from V and 9 bases from J, with 14 bases in between. This CDR3 is built from 14 residues.

This chain joins TRBV6-5 and TRBJ1-6; D not resolved. Germline V gene lookup returns CDR1 MNHEY and CDR2 SVGAGI. V was clipped by 6 bases and J by 4 bases, with 7 bases between them. CDR3 size: 13 residues. CDR3 bases: TGTGCCAGCAGAGACGGGTATAATTCACCCCTCCACTTT. Protein sequence: CASRDGYNSPLHF.

This chain links TRBV18 with TRBJ1-1; D unclear. Germline CDR1 reads KGHSH; CDR2 reads LQKENI. This CDR3 is built from 13 residues. V lost 6 bases, J lost 1 base, and 9 bases lay in between. CDR3 amino acids: CASSRSSNTEAFF. Written as DNA, the CDR3 is TGTGCCAGCTCGCGTTCATCGAACACTGAAGCTTTCTTT. Combining the CDR3 with reference TRBV18 and TRBJ1-1 gives the whole variable domain NAGVMQNPRHLVRRRGQEARLRCSPMKGHSHVYWYRQLPEEGLKFMVYLQKENIIDESGMPKERFSAEFPKEGPSILRIQQVVRGDSAAYFCASSRSSNTEAFFGQGTRLTVV.

The V gene is TRBV30, the J gene TRBJ1-3; TRBD1 is a possible D gene (5 bases). The CDR3 is 21 residues long. V lost 1 base and J 1 base, leaving 29 bases between the germline ends. Germline V gene data show CDR1 as GTSNPN and CDR2 as SVGIG (reference sequence). CDR3 protein: CAWSGYGKQGSRSWSGNTIYF. CDR3 coding DNA: TGTGCCTGGAGTGGATATGGGAAGCAGGGTTCGCGGAGCTGGTCTGGAAACACCATATATTTT.

The V and J genes are TRBV9 and TRBJ2-6; weak D call: TRBD1 (5 bases). Germline lookup yields CDR1 SGDLS and CDR2 YYNGEE. The V end lost 4 bases, the J end lost 0 bases, and 11 bases lay between the germline ends. The CDR3 length is 16 residues. Written as DNA, the CDR3 is TGTGCCAGCAGCTCCGACAGAAGCTCTGGGGCCAACGTCCTGACTTTC. It is translated as CASSSDRSSGANVLTF. Variable domain in full (rest from reference TRBV9 and TRBJ2-6): DSGVTQTPKHLITATGQRVTLRCSPRSGDLSVYWYQQSLDQGLQFLIQYYNGEERAKGNILERFSAQQFPDLHSELNLSSLELGDSALYFCASSSDRSSGANVLTFGAGSRLTVL.

V and J are TRBV30 and TRBJ2-6; 7 bases are a match to TRBD1. Germline V gene data show CDR1 as GTSNPN and CDR2 as SVGIG (reference sequence). This CDR3 has 15 amino acids. Germline trimming cut 5 bases from V and 4 bases from J; bases unmatched to any gene: 8. CDR3 bases: TGTGCCTGGGGGACAGCTCACGGGGGGGCCAACGTCCTGACTTTC. Its translation is CAWGTAHGGANVLTF.

This clone turned up a few times. The CDR3 spells CASSQTGTYEQYF. The DNA of the CDR3 is TGCGCCAGCAGCCAAACCGGGACCTACGAGCAGTACTTC. The V gene is TRBV4-1, the J gene TRBJ2-7; D perhaps matches TRBD2 (5 bases). The CDR3 extends over 13 amino acids. From germline, CDR1 is MGHRA and CDR2 YSYEKL. The V gene lost 2 bases and the J gene lost 2 bases, with 7 bases spanning the gap.

This clone was seen more than once but under ten times. The rearrangement uses TRBV6-1 and TRBJ2-1, with D perhaps TRBD2 (7 bases). Trimming cost V 4 bases and J 0 bases, with 13 bases left between them. This CDR3 is built from 16 residues. Germline lookup yields CDR1 MNHNS and CDR2 SASEGT. In DNA form, the CDR3 reads TGTGCCAGCAGTGTGGGGGGGCCGAGCTCCTACAATGAGCAGTTCTTC. Residues: CASSVGGPSSYNEQFF.

The J gene is TRBJ1-1, the V gene TRBV2; maybe TRBD1 (6 bases). Germline V gene sequence: CDR1 SNHLY, CDR2 FYNNEI. The length of the CDR3 is 14 residues. Trimming removed 5 bases from V and 4 bases from J, with 14 bases in between. The CDR3 here is CASSSSGVGTEAFF. The CDR3 DNA follows: TGTGCCAGCAGTAGTTCAGGGGTTGGCACTGAAGCTTTCTTT.

The chain uses TRBV6-1 and TRBJ1-5; perhaps TRBD1 as D (6 bases). Deletions cut 10 bases from V and 5 bases from J, with 18 bases between. There are 14 residues in the CDR3. The germline V gene encodes CDR1 MNHNS and CDR2 SASEGT. The CDR3 DNA reads as TGTGCCACCGACCCCAGGGGCCTTTATCAGCCCCAGCATTTT. Translated: CATDPRGLYQPQHF.

This clone was seen only once. The chain recombines TRBV6-1 with TRBJ2-7, with D tentatively TRBD1 (5 bases). The CDR3 is 13 residues long. Germline CDR1 reads MNHNS; CDR2 reads SASEGT. Deletions cut 7 bases from V and 1 base from J, with 11 bases between. CDR3 residues: CASMDTRSYEQYF. The CDR3 DNA reads TGTGCCAGCATGGACACGCGGTCCTACGAGCAGTACTTC.

The chain combines TRBV5-1 with TRBJ2-3; D perhaps matches TRBD1 (5 bases). The V and J ends lost 1 base and 1 base respectively, with 10 bases between them. Germline V gives CDR1 SGHRS, CDR2 YFSETQ. The CDR3 spans 15 residues. CDR3 protein: CASSLSQVRTDTQYF. CDR3 nucleotide sequence: TGCGCCAGCAGCTTGTCACAGGTCCGCACAGATACGCAGTATTTT. The whole variable domain, filled in from reference TRBV5-1 and TRBJ2-3, reads KAGVTQTPRYLIKTRGQQVTLSCSPISGHRSVSWYQQTPGQGLQFLFEYFSETQRNKGNFPGRFSGRQFSNSRSEMNVSTLELGDSALYLCASSLSQVRTDTQYFGPGTRLTVL.

This chain uses TRBV6-1 with TRBJ1-4; perhaps TRBD1 as D (5 bases). Germline CDR1 MNHNS, CDR2 SASEGT. This CDR3 is built from 16 residues. The V end was cut by 1 base, the J end by 7 bases, with 16 bases between. CDR3: CASSEVGGSGGEKLFF. The CDR3 nucleotides read TGTGCCAGCAGTGAAGTAGGAGGGTCCGGGGGTGAAAAACTGTTTTTT.

The chain is built from TRBV5-1 and TRBJ2-3, with D possibly being TRBD2 (6 bases). The CDR3 runs to 12 residues. With 4 bases removed from V and 9 bases from J, the gap between germline ends came to 12 bases. Germline lookup yields CDR1 SGHRS and CDR2 YFSETQ. The CDR3 DNA reads as TGCGCCAGCAGCCCAGACAGCGGGACGCAGTATTTT. Amino acid sequence: CASSPDSGTQYF.

The chain links TRBV7-2 to TRBJ1-5; tentatively, D is TRBD1 (5 bases). This CDR3 is built from 16 residues. Germline-derived CDR1 and CDR2 are SGHTA and FQGNSA. Trimming shortened V by 2 bases and J by 6 bases, and 17 bases separated the two germline ends. DNA for the CDR3: TGTGCCAGCAGCTTATGGGGGGGAGGGGCGGGTCAGCCCCAGCATTTT. Protein: CASSLWGGGAGQPQHF.

The chain recombines TRBV30 with TRBJ2-5; the D is unclear. Looked up from germline, CDR1 is GTSNPN and CDR2 is SVGIG (reference sequence). V lost 1 base and J lost 5, with 11 bases in between. This CDR3 region has 13 residues. For the CDR3, the DNA is TGTGCCTGGAGTGGGGGTCCCCGGGAGACCCAGTACTTC. Its protein product is CAWSGGPRETQYF.

J is TRBJ2-1 and V is TRBV4-2; 10 positions match TRBD2. The CDR3 covers 15 residues. Germline V gene sequence: CDR1 LGHNA, CDR2 YNFKEQ. The J segment lost 2 bases and the V segment lost 3 bases, leaving 1 base of the junction unmatched. The CDR3: CASSQSGGAYNEQFF. In nucleotides, the CDR3 is TGTGCCAGCAGCCAGAGCGGGGGGGCCTACAATGAGCAGTTCTTC.

The chain's CDR3 is CASSSRDGTYEQYF. The CDR3 DNA sequence: TGTGCCAGCAGCAGCCGGGACGGAACCTACGAGCAGTACTTC. J is TRBJ2-7 and V is TRBV7-9; D tentatively fits TRBD1 or TRBD2 (5 bases each). Germline V gene sequence: CDR1 SEHNR, CDR2 FQNEAQ (reference sequence). Trimming took 5 bases from V and 2 from J, leaving 13 bases between them. CDR3 length: 14 amino acids. Together with reference TRBV7-9 and TRBJ2-7, the CDR3 gives the full variable domain: DTGVSQNPRHKITKRGQNVTFRCDPISEHNRLYWYRQTLGQGPEFLTYFQNEAQLEKSRLLSDRFSAERPKGSFSTLEIQRTEQGDSAMYLCASSSRDGTYEQYFGPGTRLTVT.

The CDR3 bases are TGTGCCAGTAGTCCATCATTCGATTTTCGAAACACCATATATTTT. It translates to CASSPSFDFRNTIYF. The chain joins TRBV19 to TRBJ1-3; D is undetermined. The germline V gene encodes CDR1 LNHDA and CDR2 SQIVND (reference sequence). The ends were cut back, 5 bases at V and 5 bases at J, with 16 bases in the middle. This CDR3 contains 15 residues. The variable domain in full, with the rest retrieved from reference TRBV19 and TRBJ1-3, is DGGITQSPKYLFRKEGQNVTLSCEQNLNHDAMYWYRQDPGQGLRLIYYSQIVNDFQKGDIAEGYSVSREKKESFPLTVTSAQKNPTAFYLCASSPSFDFRNTIYFGEGSWLTVV.

The V call is TRBV28, the J call TRBJ2-2; D ambiguous. CDR1 is MDHEN and CDR2 is SYDVKM in the germline V gene. The CDR3 has 15 residues. With 5 bases removed from V and 5 bases from J, the gap between germline ends came to 15 bases. CDR3 region: CASSTPATLTGELFF. The DNA for the CDR3 is TGTGCCAGCAGTACCCCCGCGACTTTGACCGGGGAGCTGTTTTTT.

The chain links TRBV7-3 to TRBJ2-1; 7 bases match TRBD2. Germline-derived CDR1 and CDR2 are SGHTA and FQGTGA. CDR3 length: 14 amino acids. The V segment lost 3 bases and the J segment 7 bases; nucleotides outside the gene matches: 6. The CDR3 here is CASSFAGEGNEQFF. CDR3 DNA sequence: TGTGCCAGCAGCTTCGCGGGGGAGGGTAATGAGCAGTTCTTC.

The chain recombines TRBV6-5 with TRBJ1-1; 9 positions match TRBD1. The V gene's germline CDR1 is MNHEY and CDR2 SVGAGI. This CDR3 is 15 amino acids long. V trimming: 6 bases; J trimming: 0 bases; junction bases outside the gene matches: 5. The CDR3 region is CASRLGTGMNTEAFF. The CDR3, as DNA: TGTGCCAGCAGACTCGGGACAGGGATGAACACTGAAGCTTTCTTT.

The V call is TRBV6-1, the J call TRBJ2-1; 11 positions match TRBD2. The V gene's germline CDR1 is MNHNS and CDR2 SASEGT. The CDR3 contains 15 residues. With V trimmed by 8 bases and J by 4 bases, 7 bases remained unmatched. CDR3 loop: CASRNSGGGYNEQFF. Written as DNA, the CDR3 is TGTGCCAGCCGGAATAGCGGGGGGGGGTACAATGAGCAGTTCTTC.

This clone has just one count. V is TRBV19 and J is TRBJ2-7, with a weak D call TRBD1 (5 bases). V lost 6 bases, J lost 2 bases, and 14 bases lay in between. The CDR3 runs to 14 residues. Germline CDR1 and CDR2: LNHDA and SQIVND (reference sequence). This chain's CDR3 is CASSPQRGPYEQYF. The DNA of the CDR3 is TGTGCCAGTAGCCCCCAAAGGGGCCCCTACGAGCAGTACTTC.

The rearrangement uses TRBV6-6 and TRBJ1-5, with D possibly being TRBD1 (5 bases). CDR3 size: 14 residues. CDR1 and CDR2 (germline): MNHNY, SVGAGI (reference sequence). V was clipped by 6 bases and J by 6 bases, with 15 bases between them. CDR3 bases: TGTGCCAGCAGCCCATCAGGGAGGATTCAGCCCCAGCATTTT. Its protein is CASSPSGRIQPQHF.

This clone appeared once. The chain carries TRBV19 and TRBJ1-4, with 7 bases aligning to TRBD1. Germline CDR1 is LNHDA and CDR2 is SQIVND (reference sequence). The CDR3 is 16 amino acids. Trimming took 4 bases from V and 8 from J; bases not matched to a gene: 13. CDR3 DNA sequence: TGTGCCAGTAGTAACCCAGCGGGAGGGGGCAGGGAAAAACTGTTTTTT. This translates into CASSNPAGGGREKLFF.

The chain couples TRBV6-6 to TRBJ1-1; 7 bases align to TRBD1. J was trimmed by 5 bases and V by 5 bases; bases with no gene match: 8. This CDR3 is built from 14 residues. Germline CDR1 is MNHNY and CDR2 is SVGAGI (reference sequence). This CDR3 reads CASSTDRVGTEAFF. The CDR3 DNA follows: TGTGCCAGCAGTACCGACAGGGTCGGGACTGAAGCTTTCTTT.

This chain connects TRBV5-6 to TRBJ1-5, with 10 bases lining up with TRBD1. Germline values: CDR1 SGHDT, CDR2 YYEEEE. This CDR3 has 14 amino acids. The V gene end was trimmed by 4 bases and the J gene end by 5 bases; junction bases not matched to a gene: 3. CDR3 sequence reads: CASSLGQGDQPQHF. CDR3 in DNA: TGTGCCAGCAGCCTCGGACAGGGGGATCAGCCCCAGCATTTT.

This clone was seen a single time. The CDR3, as DNA: TGTGCCAGCAGCCTAAGGGAGACCCAGTACTTC. Protein sequence: CASSLRETQYF. The rearrangement uses TRBV2 and TRBJ2-5, with D unclear. Germline CDR1 reads SNHLY; CDR2 reads FYNNEI. The CDR3 is 11 amino acids. V was pared by 6 bases and J by 5 bases, with 7 bases between.

V and J are TRBV6-6 and TRBJ1-2; D gene ambiguous. The CDR3 has 13 residues. V was clipped by 5 bases and J by 0 bases, with 7 bases between them. Germline V CDR1 and CDR2: MNHNY, SVGAGI (reference sequence). CDR3 in amino acids: CASSMIPNYGYTF. The CDR3 DNA is TGTGCCAGCAGTATGATTCCTAACTATGGCTACACCTTC.

The chain has TRBV5-4 and TRBJ1-6; D uncertain. Germline V gene data show CDR1 as SGHNT and CDR2 as YYREEE (reference sequence). The ends were cut back, 5 bases at V and 7 bases at J, with 7 bases in the middle. This CDR3 is built from 12 residues. CDR3 residues: CASRLLNSPLHF. CDR3 nucleotides: TGTGCCAGCAGACTCTTAAATTCACCCCTCCACTTT.

The rearrangement links TRBV4-1 to TRBJ2-7; TRBD2 might be the D (5 bases). The germline V and J ends were trimmed by 4 bases and 4 bases, with 14 bases remaining between them. The germline V gene has CDR1 MGHRA and CDR2 YSYEKL. The CDR3 runs 14 residues. The CDR3 loop reads CASSPQEAEYEQYF. In nucleotides, the CDR3 is TGCGCCAGCAGCCCTCAGGAGGCGGAATACGAGCAGTACTTC.